One and the same sample provided the 19 T cell receptor beta chains below, sequenced in a study of blood T cell repertoires in COVID-19. Assay used: immunoSEQ multiplex PCR; TCRdb lists only in-frame clones, some missing. In the table there are about 260,000 clones, around 88% of which are singletons. Sequences were obtained from peripheral blood. These receptor sequences come from a man aged 25-40 years with active or convalescent COVID-19.

This rearrangement joins TRBV12-3 or TRBV12-4 to TRBJ2-3; the D is unclear. The CDR3 covers 12 residues. The V gene lost 6 bases and the J gene lost 4 bases, with 8 bases spanning the gap. CDR3 amino acids: CASRADSDTQYF. The DNA for the CDR3 is TGTGCCAGCAGAGCAGACTCAGATACGCAGTATTTT.

V gene TRBV27 combines with J gene TRBJ1-3; no firm D call. Trimming shortened V by 5 bases and J by 0 bases, and 11 bases separated the two germline ends. CDR3 size: 15 residues. Germline assignment: CDR1 MNHEY and CDR2 SMNVEV (reference sequence). The CDR3 bases are TGTGCCAGCAGTCCGGTCTGGAGCTCTGGAAACACCATATATTTT. This sequence encodes CASSPVWSSGNTIYF.

The CDR3 DNA reads as TGTGCCAGCAGCCAAGGAGGTCGGGGGGGAGAGACCCAGTACTTC. It translates to CASSQGGRGGETQYF. The V and J genes are TRBV3-1 (or the pseudogene TRBV3-2) and TRBJ2-5, with 8 bases matching TRBD2. Per germline, CDR1 LGHDT and CDR2 YNNKEL (reference sequence). This CDR3 contains 15 residues. V trimming: 1 base; J trimming: 4 bases; junction bases outside the gene matches: 5.

This clone came up once. This chain uses TRBV5-1 with TRBJ2-5; D might be TRBD1 (5 bases). There are 15 residues in the CDR3. Germline V lookup: CDR1 SGHRS, CDR2 YFSETQ. The V end was cut by 1 base, the J end by 7 bases, with 17 bases between. CDR3 sequence reads: CASSLMGQTSGTQYF. The DNA of the CDR3 is TGCGCCAGCAGCTTGATGGGGCAGACCTCCGGGACCCAGTACTTC.

The CDR3 DNA reads TGTGCCAGCAGCTTACGAAGCCATGAGCAGTTCTTC. It translates to CASSLRSHEQFF. The V and J genes are TRBV11-3 and TRBJ2-1; no definite D call. Trimming stripped 2 bases from V and 8 bases from J, with 7 bases between. Looked up from germline, CDR1 is SGHNT and CDR2 is YENEEA. This CDR3 has 12 residues.

V is TRBV12-3 or TRBV12-4 and J is TRBJ2-5; 7 bases are shared with TRBD1. After removal of 6 bases from V and 3 bases from J, the junction contained 4 bases not matched to a gene. The CDR3 is 13 amino acids. DNA for the CDR3: TGTGCCAGCAGCCCGGGACAGAAAGAGACCCAGTACTTC. Its translation: CASSPGQKETQYF.

The rearrangement joins TRBV10-1 to TRBJ1-1; TRBD1 might be the D (5 bases). The germline V gene encodes CDR1 WNHNN and CDR2 SYGVQD (reference sequence). CDR3 length: 13 amino acids. The V gene lost 6 bases and the J gene lost 4 bases, with 12 bases spanning the gap. CDR3 region: CASRPEGVTEAFF. In DNA, the CDR3 is TGCGCCAGCAGGCCCGAAGGGGTCACTGAAGCTTTCTTT.

The J gene is TRBJ2-3, the V gene TRBV4-1, with 7 bases identical to TRBD1. Germline values: CDR1 MGHRA, CDR2 YSYEKL. Trimming cost V 4 bases and J 0 bases; bases outside gene matches: 7. This CDR3 has 16 amino acids. The CDR3 reads CASSPRDRTSTDTQYF. The CDR3 coding sequence is TGCGCCAGCAGCCCACGGGACAGAACTAGCACAGATACGCAGTATTTT.

The rearrangement joins TRBV6-1 to TRBJ2-1, with TRBD2 identical over 7 bases. With 0 bases clipped from V and 0 bases from J, the junction kept 2 bases outside the gene matches. This CDR3 is 16 amino acids long. Germline lookup yields CDR1 MNHNS and CDR2 SASEGT. The CDR3, as DNA: TGTGCCAGCAGTGAAGCCCAGCGGGGCTCCTACAATGAGCAGTTCTTC. This encodes CASSEAQRGSYNEQFF.

The count of this clone is one. The rearrangement links TRBV3-1 (or the pseudogene TRBV3-2) to TRBJ2-1; no clear D gene. The germline V gene encodes CDR1 LGHDT and CDR2 YNNKEL (reference sequence). Trimming left V 5 bases short and J 5 bases short, with 13 bases between. The CDR3 covers 14 residues. The CDR3 loop is CASSKSRSNNEQFF. The CDR3 nucleotides read TGTGCCAGCAGCAAAAGCCGTAGTAACAATGAGCAGTTCTTC.

The chain couples TRBV27 to TRBJ2-3; the match to TRBD2 covers 8 bases. J was trimmed by 4 bases and V by 5 bases; bases with no gene match: 11. This CDR3 region has 16 residues. The germline V gene encodes CDR1 MNHEY and CDR2 SMNVEV (reference sequence). This CDR3 reads CASSTSGTRSPDTQYF. The CDR3 nucleotides read TGTGCCAGCAGTACCTCCGGGACTAGGAGCCCAGATACGCAGTATTTT.

The CDR3 reads CASSPQGSSPTEAFF. Written as DNA, the CDR3 is TGTGCCAGCTCACCCCAGGGGTCGAGCCCCACTGAAGCTTTCTTT. J is TRBJ1-1 and V is TRBV18, with a weak D call TRBD1 (6 bases). The CDR3 extends over 15 amino acids. Looked up from germline, CDR1 is KGHSH and CDR2 is LQKENI. V dropped 3 bases and J dropped 4 bases, with 15 bases sitting between them.

The chain uses TRBV11-2 and TRBJ2-7, with TRBD2 matching 9 bases. The CDR3 is 15 amino acids. Germline V gene data show CDR1 as SGHAT and CDR2 as FQNNGV. J was trimmed by 2 bases and V by 1 base; bases with no gene match: 3. The CDR3 reads CASSLGGGGAYEQYF. CDR3 sequence (DNA): TGTGCCAGCAGCTTAGGTGGCGGGGGGGCCTACGAGCAGTACTTC.

The rearrangement uses TRBV2 and TRBJ2-4; 8 nucleotides agree with TRBD2. Germline V CDR1 and CDR2: SNHLY, FYNNEI. The CDR3 loop spans 13 amino acids. V was clipped by 6 bases and J by 6 bases; unmatched bases: 4. The CDR3 sequence: CASRGLVVNIQYF. The CDR3 nucleotides read TGTGCCAGCAGGGGACTAGTTGTAAACATTCAGTACTTC. The full variable domain, with the rest looked up from reference TRBV2 and TRBJ2-4, is EPEVTQTPSHQVTQMGQEVILRCVPISNHLYFYWYRQILGQKVEFLVSFYNNEISEKSEIFDDQFSVERPDGSNFTLKIRSTKLEDSAMYFCASRGLVVNIQYFGAGTRLSVL.

This clone appeared once. CDR3 sequence reads: CASSLALGGGSDTQYF. For the CDR3, the DNA is TGTGCCAGCAGCTTGGCCCTTGGCGGGGGTTCAGATACGCAGTATTTT. The chain joins TRBV5-6 to TRBJ2-3, with 7 bases aligning to TRBD2. After removal of 0 bases from V and 4 bases from J, the junction contained 8 bases not matched to a gene. The CDR3 runs 16 residues. Germline lookup yields CDR1 SGHDT and CDR2 YYEEEE.

The V and J genes are TRBV7-3 and TRBJ2-7, with D unclear. The CDR3 length is 14 residues. CDR1 SGHTA and CDR2 FQGTGA come from the germline V gene. V lost 5 bases and J 4 bases, leaving 15 bases between the germline ends. In nucleotides, the CDR3 is TGTGCCAGCAGCCATCCCCCGTCACAGTACGAGCAGTACTTC. It specifies CASSHPPSQYEQYF.

The rearrangement joins TRBV10-3 to TRBJ2-3; 10 bases fit TRBD1. CDR3 length: 15 amino acids. J was trimmed by 2 bases and V by 5 bases; bases with no gene match: 4. Looked up from germline, CDR1 is ENHRY and CDR2 is SYGVKD. This chain's CDR3 is CAISPGQGNTDTQYF. The CDR3 nucleotides read TGTGCCATCAGTCCGGGACAGGGGAACACAGATACGCAGTATTTT.

This chain's CDR3 is CASSPGLLGGYTF. The CDR3 region has the DNA TGTGCCAGCAGTCCCGGACTGCTTGGTGGCTACACCTTC. V is TRBV27 and J is TRBJ1-2; D is unclear. From germline, CDR1 is MNHEY and CDR2 SMNVEV (reference sequence). V dropped 5 bases and J dropped 7 bases, with 14 bases sitting between them. CDR3 size: 13 residues.

This sequence joins TRBV5-1 and TRBJ2-2, with D maybe TRBD1 (5 bases). V lost 7 bases to trimming and J lost 2 bases, with 9 bases between them. Germline values: CDR1 SGHRS, CDR2 YFSETQ. The CDR3 is made up of 13 amino acids. In nucleotides, the CDR3 is TGCGCCAGCCTGACAGACAACACCGGGGAGCTGTTTTTT. It codes for CASLTDNTGELFF. The variable domain in full, completed from reference TRBV5-1 and TRBJ2-2, reads KAGVTQTPRYLIKTRGQQVTLSCSPISGHRSVSWYQQTPGQGLQFLFEYFSETQRNKGNFPGRFSGRQFSNSRSEMNVSTLELGDSALYLCASLTDNTGELFFGEGSRLTVL.